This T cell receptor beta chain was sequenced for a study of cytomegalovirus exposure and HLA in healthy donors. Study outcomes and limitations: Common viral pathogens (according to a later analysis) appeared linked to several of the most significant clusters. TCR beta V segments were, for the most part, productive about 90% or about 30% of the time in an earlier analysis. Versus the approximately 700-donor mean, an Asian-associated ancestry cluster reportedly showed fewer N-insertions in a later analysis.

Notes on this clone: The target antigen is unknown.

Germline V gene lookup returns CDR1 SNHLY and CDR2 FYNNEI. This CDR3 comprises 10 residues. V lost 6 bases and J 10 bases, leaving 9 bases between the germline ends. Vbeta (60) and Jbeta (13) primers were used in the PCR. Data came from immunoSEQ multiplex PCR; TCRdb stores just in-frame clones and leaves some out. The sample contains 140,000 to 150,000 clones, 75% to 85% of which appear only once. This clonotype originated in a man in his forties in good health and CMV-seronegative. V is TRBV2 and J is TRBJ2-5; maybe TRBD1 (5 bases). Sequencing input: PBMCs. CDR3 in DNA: TGTGCCAGCAGGAGACAGATCCAGTACTTC. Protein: CASRRQIQYF.